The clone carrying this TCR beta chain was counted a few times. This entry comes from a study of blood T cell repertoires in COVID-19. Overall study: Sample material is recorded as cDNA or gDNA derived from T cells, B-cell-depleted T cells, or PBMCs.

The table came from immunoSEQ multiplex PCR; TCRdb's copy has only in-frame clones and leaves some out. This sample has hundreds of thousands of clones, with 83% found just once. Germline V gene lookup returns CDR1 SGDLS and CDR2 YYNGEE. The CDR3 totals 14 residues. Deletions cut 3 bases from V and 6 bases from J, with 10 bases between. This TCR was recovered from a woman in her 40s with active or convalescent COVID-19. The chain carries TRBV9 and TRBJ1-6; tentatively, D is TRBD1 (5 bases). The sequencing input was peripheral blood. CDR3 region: CASSEGVGNSPLHF. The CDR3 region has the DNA TGTGCCAGCAGCGAAGGGGTGGGTAATTCACCCCTCCACTTT.